A single sample is the source of the 25 T cell receptor beta chains below, sequenced in a study of hypomethylating agent response in myelodysplastic syndrome. Sequencing used immunoSEQ multiplex PCR; TCRdb keeps in-frame clones, though not all of them. The data show about 5,400 clones, 85% to 90% seen once. The specimen was bone marrow, collected before or after starting hypomethylating agent treatment for myelodysplastic syndrome (not recorded which). The receptors originated from a human donor with myelodysplastic syndrome.

The rearrangement joins TRBV5-1 to TRBJ2-6; D unclear. Per germline, CDR1 SGHRS and CDR2 YFSETQ. Trimming removed 5 bases from V and 0 bases from J, with 12 bases in between. The length of the CDR3 is 16 residues. Here the CDR3 reads CASRPPSTSGANVLTF. The DNA of the CDR3 is TGCGCCAGCAGACCCCCCTCAACCTCTGGGGCCAACGTCCTGACTTTC.

The rearrangement uses TRBV6-1 and TRBJ1-5; maybe TRBD1 (5 bases). V shed 6 bases and J shed 2 bases, with 20 bases lying between them. The germline V gene encodes CDR1 MNHNS and CDR2 SASEGT. The CDR3 contains 17 residues. CDR3 sequence: CASSELVGGDGNQPQHF. As DNA, the CDR3 is TGTGCCAGCAGCGAACTCGTTGGGGGGGACGGCAATCAGCCCCAGCATTTT.

This clone has just one count. The chain employs TRBV20-1 and TRBJ1-1; D unclear. Germline lookup yields CDR1 DFQATT and CDR2 SNEGSKA (reference sequence). V lost 6 bases to trimming and J lost 6 bases, with 11 bases between them. The CDR3 contains 11 residues. In nucleotides, the CDR3 is TGCAGTGCCAGCGATGGACCTGAAGCTTTCTTT. Translating gives CSASDGPEAFF.

J is TRBJ1-2 and V is TRBV4-2; no definite D call. CDR3 length: 15 residues. The V end was cut by 1 base, the J end by 4 bases, with 13 bases between. CDR1 and CDR2 (germline): LGHNA, YNFKEQ. CDR3 in DNA: TGTGCCAGCAGCCAAGGCTCCGGAGGTGGCTATGGCTACACCTTC. Protein sequence: CASSQGSGGGYGYTF.

The chain couples TRBV28 to TRBJ2-7; 7 bases line up with TRBD2. This CDR3 has 12 residues. Trimming took 11 bases from V and 3 from J; bases not matched to a gene: 7. The germline CDR1 and CDR2 sequences are MDHEN and SYDVKM. The CDR3 spells CASSGGGYEQYV. The DNA for the CDR3 is TGTGCCTCCTCGGGAGGTGGCTACGAGCAGTACGTC.

The chain has TRBV27 and TRBJ1-1; D perhaps matches TRBD1 (5 bases). In germline, CDR1 is MNHEY, CDR2 SMNVEV (reference sequence). Trimming took 3 bases from V and 3 from J, leaving 11 bases between them. The CDR3 is 14 residues long. CDR3 bases: TGTGCCAGCAGTTTGTGGGGGGTTGACACTGAAGCTTTCTTT. It specifies CASSLWGVDTEAFF.

The V call is TRBV29-1, the J call TRBJ2-1; no firm D call. CDR3 size: 12 residues. The V gene's germline CDR1 is SQVTM and CDR2 ANQGSEA. Trimming left V 5 bases short and J 6 bases short, with 11 bases between. The CDR3 spells CSVSNWGNEQFF. CDR3 sequence (DNA): TGCAGCGTTTCAAACTGGGGCAATGAGCAGTTCTTC.

This clone has only one observation. The chain employs TRBV11-2 and TRBJ1-3; 8 bases line up with TRBD1. V was clipped by 2 bases and J by 2 bases; unmatched bases: 8. Germline V gene data show CDR1 as SGHAT and CDR2 as FQNNGV. The CDR3 is 17 residues long. CDR3 residues: CASSLIGQGIAGNTIYF. In DNA, the CDR3 is TGTGCCAGCAGCTTAATAGGACAGGGAATTGCTGGAAACACCATATATTTT.

The chain couples TRBV14 to TRBJ2-3; 10 nucleotides agree with TRBD1. V shed 4 bases and J 3 bases; nucleotides not matched to a gene: 4. Germline CDR1 and CDR2: SGHDN and FVKESK. The length of the CDR3 is 15 residues. This chain's CDR3 is CASSRGTGVTDTQYF. The CDR3 DNA follows: TGTGCCAGCAGCCGGGGGACAGGGGTTACAGATACGCAGTATTTT. The full variable domain, completed using reference TRBV14 and TRBJ2-3, is EAGVTQFPSHSVIEKGQTVTLRCDPISGHDNLYWYRRVMGKEIKFLLHFVKESKQDESGMPNNRFLAERTGGTYSTLKVQPAELEDSGVYFCASSRGTGVTDTQYFGPGTRLTVL.

The chain employs TRBV19 and TRBJ2-7; 9 bases are a match to TRBD1. The junction had 20 bases not matched to a gene; V was cut back by 7 bases and J by 4 bases. Germline V gene lookup returns CDR1 LNHDA and CDR2 SQIVND (reference sequence). The CDR3 totals 18 residues. The CDR3 region has the DNA TGTGCCAGTACAAATGGGGGGGACAGGGATCCTGAGAGTTACGAGCAGTACGTC. This translates into CASTNGGDRDPESYEQYV.

The rearrangement links TRBV19 to TRBJ2-6; TRBD1 aligns across 7 bases. The V segment lost 8 bases and the J segment 1 base; nucleotides outside the gene matches: 8. The CDR3 is 16 residues long. Germline V CDR1 and CDR2: LNHDA, SQIVND (reference sequence). This CDR3 is CASSDPGQSGANVLTF. CDR3 DNA: TGTGCCAGTTCCGATCCGGGACAGTCTGGGGCCAACGTCCTGACTTTC.

The genes are TRBV2 and TRBJ2-7, with a tentative D call TRBD1 (6 bases). Germline V lookup: CDR1 SNHLY, CDR2 FYNNEI. CDR3 length: 11 amino acids. V was clipped by 5 bases and J by 5 bases, with 7 bases between them. As DNA, the CDR3 is TGTGCCAGCAGTACAGGGAACGAGCAGTACTTC. It encodes CASSTGNEQYF.

V is TRBV11-1 and J is TRBJ1-1; the D is unclear. The germline V gene has CDR1 SGHAT and CDR2 FQDESV (reference sequence). The V end lost 0 bases, the J end lost 4 bases, and 6 bases lay between the germline ends. The CDR3 is 13 amino acids. The CDR3 loop is CASSLAESTEAFF. CDR3 sequence (DNA): TGTGCCAGCAGCTTAGCAGAGAGCACTGAAGCTTTCTTT.

This clone occurred once. This chain connects TRBV19 to TRBJ2-7; D ambiguous. This CDR3 spans 15 amino acids. The germline V gene encodes CDR1 LNHDA and CDR2 SQIVND (reference sequence). The V and J ends lost 1 base and 0 bases respectively, with 10 bases between them. DNA of the CDR3: TGTGCCAGTAGTATAGGGGTAGAAGTCTCCTACGAGCAGTACTTC. Translating gives CASSIGVEVSYEQYF.

The V call is TRBV5-1, the J call TRBJ2-3; 12 positions agree with TRBD2. V gave up 0 bases and J gave up 6 bases; unmatched junction bases: 23. The CDR3 sequence is 22 residues long. The germline V gene has CDR1 SGHRS and CDR2 YFSETQ. CDR3 protein: CASSLEAGYGPSGGAGDDTQYF. CDR3 bases: TGCGCCAGCAGCTTGGAGGCCGGGTACGGCCCTAGCGGGGGGGCCGGCGACGATACGCAGTATTTT.

The V and J genes are TRBV11-1 and TRBJ2-7; D is perhaps TRBD2 (6 bases). The V gene lost 5 bases and the J gene lost 5 bases, with 16 bases spanning the gap. Germline V lookup: CDR1 SGHAT, CDR2 FQDESV (reference sequence). The CDR3 sequence is 14 residues long. The CDR3 loop is CASSPRGGLNEQYF. The CDR3 region has the DNA TGTGCCAGCAGCCCCCGCGGAGGGCTCAACGAGCAGTACTTC.

The chain is built from TRBV19 and TRBJ1-1, with D unclear. Germline-derived CDR1 and CDR2 are LNHDA and SQIVND (reference sequence). The CDR3 covers 15 residues. Between the trimmed V and J ends, which lost 4 bases and 2 bases, there was a span of 14 bases. CDR3 DNA: TGTGCCAGTAGTACAAATACCGGACCAAACACTGAAGCTTTCTTT. As protein: CASSTNTGPNTEAFF.

The chain couples TRBV11-2 to TRBJ2-7; no firm D call. V was clipped by 6 bases and J by 6 bases, with 12 bases between them. This CDR3 is 12 amino acids long. Germline CDR1 reads SGHAT; CDR2 reads FQNNGV. The CDR3 bases are TGTGCCAGCAGGGCCTTAACCTCCGAGCAGTACTTC. Encoded protein: CASRALTSEQYF.

The rearrangement uses TRBV5-1 and TRBJ2-7; D unclear. Germline assignment: CDR1 SGHRS and CDR2 YFSETQ. Trimming left V 4 bases short and J 5 bases short, with 10 bases between. The length of the CDR3 is 12 residues. The CDR3 DNA sequence: TGCGCCAGCAGCGAACCCCCCAACGAGCAGTACTTC. It encodes CASSEPPNEQYF.

With respect to this clone: The junction departs from germline at one end; a sequencing error may be responsible. Other DNA sequences in the same sample also yield this CDR3. This chain connects TRBV4-1 to TRBJ1-1, with TRBD1 matching over 9 bases. This CDR3 has 14 residues. CDR1 and CDR2 from the germline V gene are MGHRA and YSYEKL. The CDR3: CASSPTGGRDEAFF. The DNA for the CDR3 is TGTGCCAGCAGCCCGACAGGGGGGCGAGATGAAGCTTTCTTT.

The chain employs TRBV21-1 and TRBJ1-6. TRBV21-1 is a documented pseudogene. This CDR3 contains 17 residues. The CDR3 here is CASSKVSNPTGPSPLHF. The DNA for the CDR3 is TGTGCCAGCAGCAAAGTCTCAAACCCTACCGGCCCTTCACCCCTCCACTTT.

The chain employs TRBV7-2 and TRBJ1-1; no definite D call. Germline CDR1 SGHTA, CDR2 FQGNSA. Trimming removed 5 bases at V and 6 bases at J, with 10 bases between. This CDR3 has 12 amino acids. CDR3 DNA: TGTGCCAGCAGCCACGAGAGGTCTGAAGCTTTCTTT. Its translation is CASSHERSEAFF.

This chain uses TRBV7-9 with TRBJ2-7; D could derive from TRBD1 or TRBD2 (6 bases each). CDR3 size: 16 residues. V was cut by 5 bases and J by 0 bases, with 17 bases left in between. Germline values: CDR1 SEHNR, CDR2 FQNEAQ (reference sequence). CDR3 in DNA: TGTGCCAGCAGCCCCACCGGGGGCTTACCCTCCTACGAGCAGTACTTC. This encodes CASSPTGGLPSYEQYF.

The chain combines TRBV7-2 with TRBJ1-2; 9 nucleotides align to TRBD1. V lost 0 bases to trimming and J lost 7 bases; unmatched junction nucleotides: 9. The CDR3 spans 16 residues. Germline CDR1 reads SGHTA; CDR2 reads FQGNSA. This chain's CDR3 is CASSLATGGVQVGYTF. The CDR3 bases are TGTGCCAGCAGCTTAGCTACAGGGGGCGTTCAGGTTGGCTACACCTTC.

The chain is built from TRBV4-2 and TRBJ1-6; D call uncertain. Germline loops: CDR1 LGHNA, CDR2 YNFKEQ. Trimming took 4 bases from V and 7 from J, leaving 11 bases between them. The CDR3 runs 14 residues. CDR3 residues: CASSRGEVNSPLHF. CDR3 DNA sequence: TGTGCCAGCAGCCGCGGGGAGGTGAATTCACCCCTCCACTTT.